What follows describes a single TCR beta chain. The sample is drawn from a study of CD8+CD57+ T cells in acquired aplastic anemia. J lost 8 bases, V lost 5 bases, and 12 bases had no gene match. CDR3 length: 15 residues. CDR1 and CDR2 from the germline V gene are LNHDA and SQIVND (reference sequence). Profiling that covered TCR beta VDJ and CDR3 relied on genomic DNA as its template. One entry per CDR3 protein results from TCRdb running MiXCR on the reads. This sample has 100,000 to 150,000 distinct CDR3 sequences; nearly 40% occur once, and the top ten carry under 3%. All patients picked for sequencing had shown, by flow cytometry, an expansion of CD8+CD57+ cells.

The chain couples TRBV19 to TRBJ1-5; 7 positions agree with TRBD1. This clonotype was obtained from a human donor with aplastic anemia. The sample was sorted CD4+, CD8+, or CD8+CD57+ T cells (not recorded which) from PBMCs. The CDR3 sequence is CASSQAGTVMEPQHF. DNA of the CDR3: TGTGCCAGTAGTCAGGCCGGGACAGTAATGGAGCCCCAGCATTTT. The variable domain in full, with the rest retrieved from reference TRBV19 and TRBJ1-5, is DGGITQSPKYLFRKEGQNVTLSCEQNLNHDAMYWYRQDPGQGLRLIYYSQIVNDFQKGDIAEGYSVSREKKESFPLTVTSAQKNPTAFYLCASSQAGTVMEPQHFGDGTRLSIL.